This is a list of T cell receptor beta chains from one sample in a study of shared clonotypes between healthy human individuals. Libraries were prepared by immunoSEQ multiplex PCR; TCRdb keeps only in-frame clonotypes and omits some of them. This sample has about 2.2 million clones, with 85% to 95% found just once. Material for sequencing was naive CD8+ T cells from PBMCs. Receptors originate from a man between 18 and 29 years old in good health. Some clones in this sample may be carry-over from other donors' samples. Each CDR3 is given with its conserved first and last residue. Size is omitted from some rows. Given values are once, few, many or a class for expanded clones.

size | V | CDR3
. | TRBV5-6 | CASSPGTSGVGQFF
. | TRBV4-3 | CASSQDGRGDEQYF
. | TRBV19 | CASSIVLAFADTQYF
. | TRBV10-2 | CASTGTGDRNIQYF
few | TRBV6-5 | CASSRGENTEAFF
once | TRBV27 | CASRRSGEGFYGYTF
. | TRBV27 | CASSSDGSSYEQYF
. | TRBV7-9 | CASSLALMEYNEQFF
. | TRBV7-7 | CASSLSGSQETQYF
. | TRBV25-1 | CASTRSERGDTQYF
. | TRBV5-1 | CASSLATDTQYF
. | TRBV2 | CASSEEGRGATNEKLFF
. | TRBV9 | CASSPSGTPVGGYTF
. | TRBV7-8 | CASSLAPGGAGYF
. | TRBV15 | CATSRAIGVGAFF
. | TRBV6-1 | CASRLIGQGDYEQYF
. | TRBV4-1 | CASSQDTDLTYGYTF
. | TRBV6-5 | CASGGLGTNYGYTF
. | TRBV5-1 | CASSEGAVNTIYF
. | TRBV27 | CASSLIGSTPYEQYF
. | TRBV27 | CASSYGTSGTDTQYF
. | TRBV6-5 | CASSIAPSGRDTQYF
once | TRBV5-1 | CASSLPGEQYF
. | TRBV7-9 | CASSLADAKAFF
once | TRBV7-2 | CASSLEWEGPGGEQYF
. | TRBV27 | CASSPEAGLAGGRYNEQFF
. | TRBV4-1 | CASSQEAGQTYNEQFF
. | TRBV6-5 | CASSYSKGGGNIQYF
. | TRBV6-1 | CASSVTTGADVLTF